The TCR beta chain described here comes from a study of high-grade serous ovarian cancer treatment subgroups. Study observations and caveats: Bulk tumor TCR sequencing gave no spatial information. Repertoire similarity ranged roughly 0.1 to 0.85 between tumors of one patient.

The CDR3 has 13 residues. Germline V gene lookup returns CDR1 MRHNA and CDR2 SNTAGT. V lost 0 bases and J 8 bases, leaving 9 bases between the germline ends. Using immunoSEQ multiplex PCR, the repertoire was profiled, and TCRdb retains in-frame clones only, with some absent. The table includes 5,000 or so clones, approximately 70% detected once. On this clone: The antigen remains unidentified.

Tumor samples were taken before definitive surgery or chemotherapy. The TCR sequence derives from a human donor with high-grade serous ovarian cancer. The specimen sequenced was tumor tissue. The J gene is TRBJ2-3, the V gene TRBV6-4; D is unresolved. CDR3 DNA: TGTGCCAGCAGTGACTCGAGATTTGGTACGCAGTATTTT. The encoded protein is CASSDSRFGTQYF.